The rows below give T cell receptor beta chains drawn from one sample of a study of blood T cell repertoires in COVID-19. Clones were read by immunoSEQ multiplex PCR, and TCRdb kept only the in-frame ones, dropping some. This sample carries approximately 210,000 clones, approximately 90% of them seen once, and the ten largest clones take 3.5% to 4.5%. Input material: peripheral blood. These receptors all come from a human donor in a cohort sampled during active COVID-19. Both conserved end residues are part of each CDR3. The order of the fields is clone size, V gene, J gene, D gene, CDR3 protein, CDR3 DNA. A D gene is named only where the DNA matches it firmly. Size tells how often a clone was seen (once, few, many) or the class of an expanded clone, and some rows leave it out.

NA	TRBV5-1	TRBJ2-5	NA	CASSFFTGSGETQYF	TGCGCCAGCAGCTTCTTCACTGGGAGCGGAGAGACCCAGTACTTC
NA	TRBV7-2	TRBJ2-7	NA	CASSLGRGVYEQYF	TGTGCCAGCAGCTTAGGCAGGGGCGTCTACGAGCAGTACTTC
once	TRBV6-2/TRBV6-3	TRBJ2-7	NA	CASSYYSSAEQYF	TGTGCCAGCAGTTATTATTCTAGTGCCGAGCAGTACTTC
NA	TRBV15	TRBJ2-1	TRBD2	CATSRDPGLATNEQFF	TGTGCCACCAGCAGAGATCCGGGACTAGCGACCAATGAGCAGTTCTTC
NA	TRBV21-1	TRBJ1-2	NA	CASSSSLGQGSLPNYGYTF	TGTGCCAGCAGCTCCTCCTTAGGGCAGGGGTCCCTTCCTAACTATGGCTACACCTTC
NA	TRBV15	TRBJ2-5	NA	CATSRGAGEETQYF	TGTGCCACCAGCAGAGGGGCAGGGGAAGAGACCCAGTACTTC
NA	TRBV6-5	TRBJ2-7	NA	CASSRQSSYEQYF	TGTGCCAGCAGTAGACAGTCCTCCTACGAGCAGTACTTC
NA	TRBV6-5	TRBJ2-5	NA	CATLGQLGATQYF	TGTGCCACCTTGGGGCAGTTAGGTGCGACCCAGTACTTC
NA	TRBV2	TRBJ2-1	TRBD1	CASSRQGNEQFF	TGTGCCAGCAGTCGACAGGGCAATGAGCAGTTCTTC
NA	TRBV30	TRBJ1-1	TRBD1	CAWSPTGTGGWSEAFF	TGTGCCTGGAGTCCCACCGGGACAGGGGGCTGGTCTGAAGCTTTCTTT
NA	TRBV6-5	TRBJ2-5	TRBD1	CASSPNRGETQYF	TGTGCCAGCAGTCCCAACAGGGGAGAGACCCAGTACTTC
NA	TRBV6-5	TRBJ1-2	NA	CASSYSLSLANYGYTF	TGTGCCAGCAGTTACTCTTTGAGCCTGGCTAACTATGGCTACACCTTC
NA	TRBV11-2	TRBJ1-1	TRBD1	CASSSGTANTEAFF	TGTGCCAGCAGCTCCGGGACAGCGAACACTGAAGCTTTCTTT
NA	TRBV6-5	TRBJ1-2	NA	CASSYWAGEGVSYTF	TGTGCCAGCAGTTACTGGGCCGGTGAAGGGGTGAGCTACACCTTC
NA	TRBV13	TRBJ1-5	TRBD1	CASSLGQGPNQPQHF	TGTGCCAGCAGCTTGGGACAGGGGCCCAATCAGCCCCAGCATTTT
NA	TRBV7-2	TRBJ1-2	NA	CASSSRYTSYGYTF	TGTGCCAGCAGCTCGCGGTACACGAGCTATGGCTACACCTTC
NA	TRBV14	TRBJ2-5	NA	CASSQVSSTQETQYF	TGTGCCAGCAGCCAAGTTTCGAGCACCCAAGAGACCCAGTACTTC
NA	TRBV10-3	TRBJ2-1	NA	CAISESGGASNEQFF	TGTGCCATCAGTGAGTCAGGGGGGGCCTCCAATGAGCAGTTCTTC
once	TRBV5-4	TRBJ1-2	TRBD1	CASSARDRVFVF	TGTGCCAGCAGCGCACGGGACAGGGTCTTCGTCTTC
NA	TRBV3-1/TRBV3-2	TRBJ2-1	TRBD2	CASSQGLAFEQFF	TGTGCCAGCAGCCAGGGACTAGCGTTTGAGCAGTTCTTC
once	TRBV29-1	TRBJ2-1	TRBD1	CSVKTGSYNEQFF	TGCAGCGTTAAGACAGGGTCCTACAATGAGCAGTTCTTC
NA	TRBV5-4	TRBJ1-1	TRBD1	CASSWTGVGEAFF	TGTGCCAGCAGCTGGACAGGAGTCGGAGAAGCTTTCTTT
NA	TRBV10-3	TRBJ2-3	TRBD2	CAIGSGLASTDTQYF	TGTGCCATCGGTTCGGGACTAGCTTCCACAGATACGCAGTATTTT
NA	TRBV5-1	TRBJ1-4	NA	CASTWGATNEKLFF	TGCGCCAGCACTTGGGGAGCAACTAATGAAAAACTGTTTTTT
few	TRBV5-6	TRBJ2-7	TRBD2	CASSLAGGSGKQYF	TGTGCCAGCAGCTTGGCGGGGGGGTCCGGAAAGCAGTACTTC
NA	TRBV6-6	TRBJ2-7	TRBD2	CASRFSSGSPDEQYF	TGTGCCAGCAGATTCTCAAGCGGGAGTCCAGACGAGCAGTACTTC
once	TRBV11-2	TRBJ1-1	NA	CASSDSGTFSTEAFF	TGTGCCAGCAGCGACTCCGGGACTTTCAGCACTGAAGCTTTCTTT
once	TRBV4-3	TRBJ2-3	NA	CASSQDGTGSTDTQYF	TGCGCCAGCAGCCAAGACGGAACAGGGAGCACAGATACGCAGTATTTT
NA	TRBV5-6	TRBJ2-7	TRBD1	CASSLDRGSYEQYF	TGTGCCAGCAGCTTGGACAGGGGTTCGTACGAGCAGTACTTC
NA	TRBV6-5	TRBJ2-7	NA	CASRPGYEQYF	TGTGCCAGCAGGCCAGGGTACGAGCAGTACTTC
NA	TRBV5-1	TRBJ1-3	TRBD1	CASRHPDRGGNTIYF	TGCGCCAGCAGGCACCCGGACAGGGGCGGAAACACCATATATTTT
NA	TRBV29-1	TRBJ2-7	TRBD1	CSVSDMGQGSYEQYF	TGCAGCGTTTCCGATATGGGACAGGGGTCCTACGAGCAGTACTTC
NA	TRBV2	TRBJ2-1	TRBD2	CASSDEAWRGGRFEQFF	TGTGCCAGCAGTGATGAGGCGTGGCGGGGGGGCCGTTTTGAGCAGTTCTTC
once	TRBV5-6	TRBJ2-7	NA	CASSFGAGAVEQYF	TGTGCCAGCAGCTTTGGTGCGGGGGCCGTGGAGCAGTACTTC
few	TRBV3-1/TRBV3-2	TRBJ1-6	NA	CASSFNPGSPLHF	TGTGCCAGCAGCTTTAACCCGGGGTCACCCCTCCACTTT
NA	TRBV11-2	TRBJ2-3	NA	CASSPVDTQYF	TGTGCCAGCAGCCCCGTGGATACGCAGTATTTT
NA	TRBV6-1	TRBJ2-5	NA	CASSETGRETQYF	TGTGCCAGCAGTGAGACAGGAAGGGAGACCCAGTACTTC
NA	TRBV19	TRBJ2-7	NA	CASSPSELLTTYEQYF	TGTGCCAGTAGTCCCTCGGAGCTTCTTACCACCTACGAGCAGTACTTC
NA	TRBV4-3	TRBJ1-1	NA	CASSLAEGGEAFF	TGCGCCAGCAGTCTCGCCGAGGGGGGGGAAGCTTTCTTT
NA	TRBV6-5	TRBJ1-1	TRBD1	CASSFGTVNTEAFF	TGTGCCAGCAGTTTCGGGACAGTTAACACTGAAGCTTTCTTT
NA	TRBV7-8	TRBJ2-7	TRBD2	CASSLNAGGSYEQYF	TGTGCCAGCAGCTTAAACGCGGGGGGATCCTACGAGCAGTACTTC
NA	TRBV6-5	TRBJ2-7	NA	CASGGAGAPVAQYF	TGTGCCAGCGGGGGAGCAGGGGCCCCGGTGGCGCAGTACTTC
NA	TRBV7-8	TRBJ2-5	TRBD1	CASSLDRGPGTQYF	TGTGCCAGCAGCCTCGACAGGGGGCCGGGGACCCAGTACTTC
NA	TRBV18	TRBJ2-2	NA	CASSPQRADNTGELFF	TGTGCCAGCTCACCACAGCGGGCAGATAACACCGGGGAGCTGTTTTTT
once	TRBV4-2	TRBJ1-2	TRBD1	CASSQSGTGGRGYTF	TGTGCCAGCAGCCAGTCCGGGACAGGGGGCCGTGGCTACACCTTC
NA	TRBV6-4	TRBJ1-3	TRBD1	CASSRDRGDTIYF	TGTGCCAGCAGCCGGGACAGGGGTGACACCATATATTTT
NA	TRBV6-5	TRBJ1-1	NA	CASSYLGMNTEAFF	TGTGCCAGCAGTTACCTCGGGATGAACACTGAAGCTTTCTTT
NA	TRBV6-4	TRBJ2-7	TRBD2	CASSSPGLAGVLRLEQYF	TGTGCCAGCAGTTCCCCGGGACTAGCGGGAGTACTTCGCCTCGAGCAGTACTTC
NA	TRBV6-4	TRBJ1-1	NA	CASRPNKDREAFF	TGTGCCAGCAGGCCAAACAAAGACAGGGAAGCTTTCTTT
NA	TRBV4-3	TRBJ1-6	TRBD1	CASSQGDRVGNSPLHF	TGCGCCAGCAGCCAAGGGGACAGGGTAGGGAATTCACCCCTCCACTTT
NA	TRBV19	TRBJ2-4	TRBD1	CASSFPGQGASVAKNIQYF	TGTGCCAGTAGTTTCCCTGGACAGGGGGCCTCTGTAGCCAAAAACATTCAGTACTTC
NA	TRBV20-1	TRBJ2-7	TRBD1	CSASLGTGYEQYF	TGCAGTGCTAGTCTAGGGACAGGCTACGAGCAGTACTTC
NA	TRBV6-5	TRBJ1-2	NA	CASRRVGAFNYGYTF	TGTGCCAGCAGAAGGGTGGGGGCTTTTAACTATGGCTACACCTTC
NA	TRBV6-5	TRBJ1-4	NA	CASSRTVTNEKLFF	TGTGCCAGCAGTAGGACAGTAACTAATGAAAAACTGTTTTTT
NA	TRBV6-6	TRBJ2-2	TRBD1	CASSTRQGPNTGELFF	TGTGCCAGCAGTACCCGACAGGGGCCGAACACCGGGGAGCTGTTTTTT
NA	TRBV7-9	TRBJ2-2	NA	CASTDKQGFFTGELFF	TGTGCCAGCACCGATAAACAGGGCTTCTTCACCGGGGAGCTGTTTTTT
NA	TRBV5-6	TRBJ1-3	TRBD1	CASSLASRDSSGNTIYF	TGTGCCAGCAGCTTGGCTTCCCGGGACAGCTCTGGAAACACCATATATTTT